This T cell receptor beta chain was observed in a study of OX40 agonist ivuxolimab in advanced cancers. Autoimmune disease history or systemic immunosuppression excluded patients. Samples were taken at baseline and on day 1 of cycles 4 and 7. Findings and caveats of the study: Undetermined was the antigen specificity of the expanded peripheral T cells.

Measured with immunoSEQ multiplex PCR; TCRdb has only the in-frame clones, and not every one. The sample carries around 140,000 clones, about 93% recorded once. The CDR3 extends over 15 amino acids. Germline V lookup: CDR1 LNHDA, CDR2 SQIVND (reference sequence). Trimming took off 5 bases at V and 0 bases at J, with 11 bases between the two ends. Turning to this clone: Antigen specificity is unknown.

This specimen consisted of CD4+ or CD8+ T cells sorted from blood, obtained in a trial of the OX40 agonist ivuxolimab. The receptor's source is an adult with an advanced solid tumor such as melanoma, head and neck, liver or kidney cancer. The gene calls are TRBV19 and TRBJ1-5, with D unresolved. The CDR3 region has the DNA TGTGCCAGTAGTCCCCGGACCCCTAGCAATCAGCCCCAGCATTTT. Amino acid sequence: CASSPRTPSNQPQHF.